Listed here are 27 T cell receptor beta chains from one sample, sequenced in a study of T cell responses to AZD1222 COVID-19 vaccine. TCRdb keeps only in-frame clones here, not all; method: immunoSEQ multiplex PCR. The repertoire includes roughly 97,000 clones, around 88% of them detected once, and 6.5% to 8% sits in the top ten. Sequencing used peripheral blood, obtained on day 0 of AZD1222 vaccination. The receptors derive from an adult in good health.

The rearrangement uses TRBV28 and TRBJ2-5; D is perhaps TRBD1 (6 bases). Germline V gene sequence: CDR1 MDHEN, CDR2 SYDVKM. CDR3 length equals 15 residues. V was pared by 5 bases and J by 2 bases, with 15 bases between. CDR3 sequence reads: CASSPQGMGQETQYF. The CDR3 DNA sequence: TGTGCCAGCAGTCCGCAGGGGATGGGGCAAGAGACCCAGTACTTC.

The chain combines TRBV18 with TRBJ1-1, with D possibly matching TRBD1 (5 bases). CDR3 length: 13 residues. Per germline, CDR1 KGHSH and CDR2 LQKENI. The V and J ends lost 2 bases and 3 bases respectively, with 7 bases between them. The CDR3 bases are TGTGCCAGCTCACCAGGAGGGGACACTGAAGCTTTCTTT. Translated: CASSPGGDTEAFF.

In its sample, this clone was seen once. CDR3 in DNA: TGTGCCACCAGGGGGCAGGGATCAACCCTGGGCACTGAAGCTTTCTTT. Its protein product is CATRGQGSTLGTEAFF. The chain couples TRBV15 to TRBJ1-1, with TRBD1 as a possible D gene (5 bases). The CDR3 covers 16 residues. The V end was cut by 6 bases, the J end by 4 bases, with 21 bases between. The germline gives CDR1 LNHNV, CDR2 YYDKDF (reference sequence). Supplemented by reference TRBV15 and TRBJ1-1, the full variable domain reads DAMVIQNPRYQVTQFGKPVTLSCSQTLNHNVMYWYQQKSSQAPKLLFHYYDKDFNNEADTPDNFQSRRPNTSFCFLDIRSPGLGDTAMYLCATRGQGSTLGTEAFFGQGTRLTVV.

The chain carries TRBV10-3 and TRBJ1-1; D remains ambiguous. V was clipped by 2 bases and J by 1 base, with 8 bases between them. CDR1 ENHRY and CDR2 SYGVKD come from the germline V gene. This CDR3 has 14 residues. Here the CDR3 reads CAISERSGNTEAFF. The CDR3 DNA reads as TGTGCCATCAGTGAGCGGTCGGGGAACACTGAAGCTTTCTTT.

V usage is TRBV2 and J usage is TRBJ1-5, with D hard to call. This CDR3 comprises 12 residues. Germline values: CDR1 SNHLY, CDR2 FYNNEI. V lost 3 bases and J 6 bases, leaving 6 bases between the germline ends. The CDR3 region has the DNA TGTGCCAGCAGTGATCCGGGTCAGCCCCAGCATTTT. The encoded protein is CASSDPGQPQHF.

The gene calls are TRBV7-2 and TRBJ1-6; D unclear. Germline lookup yields CDR1 SGHTA and CDR2 FQGNSA. Trimming stripped 1 base from V and 9 bases from J, with 7 bases between. This CDR3 is built from 13 residues. As DNA, the CDR3 is TGTGCCAGCAGCTTAGGGGCGGGTTCACCCCTCCACTTT. This gives the protein CASSLGAGSPLHF.

The chain has TRBV6-5 and TRBJ1-2; TRBD1 might be the D (6 bases). CDR1 MNHEY and CDR2 SVGAGI come from the germline V gene. Trimming removed 6 bases at V and 8 bases at J, with 22 bases between. This CDR3 is 15 amino acids long. This CDR3 reads CASRSVALGAGGYTF. CDR3 coding DNA: TGTGCCAGCAGATCCGTCGCTTTGGGGGCTGGGGGCTACACCTTC.

The chain uses TRBV10-3 and TRBJ1-4; D gene uncertain. Germline CDR1 is ENHRY and CDR2 is SYGVKD. CDR3 size: 13 residues. V lost 6 bases, J lost 4 bases, and 9 bases lay in between. CDR3 sequence: CAIRTDLNEKLFF. The CDR3 DNA follows: TGTGCCATCAGAACAGACCTTAATGAAAAACTGTTTTTT.

This clone occurred a few times. The chain uses TRBV2 and TRBJ1-5; a weak D match, TRBD1 (6 bases). Trimming pared 4 bases from V and 4 bases from J, leaving 11 bases between. CDR1 is SNHLY and CDR2 is FYNNEI in the germline V gene. This CDR3 comprises 14 residues. The CDR3 DNA follows: TGTGCCAGCAGTGCCGTCACAGGGAATCAGCCCCAGCATTTT. Its translation: CASSAVTGNQPQHF. Combining the CDR3 with reference TRBV2 and TRBJ1-5 gives the whole variable domain EPEVTQTPSHQVTQMGQEVILRCVPISNHLYFYWYRQILGQKVEFLVSFYNNEISEKSEIFDDQFSVERPDGSNFTLKIRSTKLEDSAMYFCASSAVTGNQPQHFGDGTRLSIL.

V usage is TRBV29-1 and J usage is TRBJ2-5; 7 bases match TRBD2. The V gene's germline CDR1 is SQVTM and CDR2 ANQGSEA. CDR3 length: 13 residues. Losses at the gene ends were 3 bases for V and 5 bases for J; bases not matched to a gene: 6. Here the CDR3 reads CSVEASGSETQYF. The CDR3 bases are TGCAGCGTTGAGGCTAGCGGTAGTGAGACCCAGTACTTC.

The rearrangement joins TRBV7-9 to TRBJ1-4; 8 nucleotides align to TRBD1. This CDR3 spans 15 amino acids. The V and J ends lost 5 bases and 0 bases, in that order; junction bases with no gene match: 2. Germline CDR1 is SEHNR and CDR2 is FQNEAQ (reference sequence). The CDR3 DNA reads TGTGCCAGCAGCGAGGGACAGGCAACTAATGAAAAACTGTTTTTT. Protein: CASSEGQATNEKLFF.

Within the sample, this clone is medium-sized. The V call is TRBV7-9, the J call TRBJ1-1, with D uncertain. The V end lost 2 bases, the J end lost 11 bases, and 15 bases lay between the germline ends. Germline loops: CDR1 SEHNR, CDR2 FQNEAQ (reference sequence). This CDR3 contains 13 residues. The chain's CDR3 is CASSLITGRWAFF. The CDR3 coding sequence is TGTGCCAGCAGCTTAATCACGGGGAGGTGGGCTTTCTTT.

The chain couples TRBV7-8 to TRBJ1-2; unclear D gene. Germline V gene lookup returns CDR1 SGHVS and CDR2 FQNEAQ. V lost 1 base, J lost 6 bases, and 12 bases lay in between. This CDR3 comprises 14 residues. CDR3 sequence reads: CASSLDVVVDGYTF. CDR3 nucleotides: TGTGCCAGCAGCTTAGACGTGGTGGTGGATGGCTACACCTTC.

This chain connects TRBV18 to TRBJ2-3, with 13 bases matching TRBD2. V lost 1 base and J lost 1; bases outside the gene matches: 8. CDR1 and CDR2 (germline): KGHSH, LQKENI. CDR3 length: 19 amino acids. The chain's CDR3 is CASSPLELAGGPRTDTQYF. The CDR3 coding sequence is TGTGCCAGCTCACCACTCGAACTAGCGGGAGGGCCGCGCACAGATACGCAGTATTTT.

This clone was picked up one time. The CDR3 nucleotides are TGTGCCAGCAGCAGAATTGGGGGCGGTACTCAGCCCCAGCATTTT. Its translation: CASSRIGGGTQPQHF. The V call is TRBV5-8, the J call TRBJ1-5; the D gene is possibly TRBD1 (6 bases). The germline V and J ends were trimmed by 4 bases and 6 bases, with 17 bases remaining between them. The CDR3 runs 15 residues. Germline-derived CDR1 and CDR2 are SGHTS and YDEGEE.

This clone showed up just once. The CDR3 DNA reads TGTGCCAGCAGCCGAAGAGAGGGCTCTGGAAACACCATATATTTT. It codes for CASSRREGSGNTIYF. This chain joins TRBV7-9 and TRBJ1-3; D remains ambiguous. The CDR3 is 15 residues long. The germline V gene has CDR1 SEHNR and CDR2 FQNEAQ (reference sequence). Trimming shortened V by 5 bases and J by 0 bases, and 11 bases separated the two germline ends. Based on the CDR3 plus reference TRBV7-9 and TRBJ1-3, the full variable domain is DTGVSQNPRHKITKRGQNVTFRCDPISEHNRLYWYRQTLGQGPEFLTYFQNEAQLEKSRLLSDRFSAERPKGSFSTLEIQRTEQGDSAMYLCASSRREGSGNTIYFGEGSWLTVV.

The chain employs TRBV7-2 and TRBJ2-7, with TRBD2 identical over 8 bases. V was clipped by 1 base and J by 6 bases; unmatched bases: 8. The CDR3 has 15 residues. CDR1 SGHTA and CDR2 FQGNSA come from the germline V gene. The CDR3 DNA reads TGTGCCAGCAGCTTAGTGCAAGCGGGAGATGTCGAGCAGTACTTC. It codes for CASSLVQAGDVEQYF.

The V and J genes are TRBV4-3 and TRBJ1-1; unclear D gene. Germline V lookup: CDR1 LGHNA, CDR2 YSLEER. This CDR3 is 16 amino acids long. Trimming pared 0 bases from V and 4 bases from J, leaving 15 bases between. DNA of the CDR3: TGCGCCAGCAGCCAAGAGGTTAGCTGGAGGACCACTGAAGCTTTCTTT. It is translated as CASSQEVSWRTTEAFF.

The gene calls are TRBV12-3 or TRBV12-4 and TRBJ2-1; possibly TRBD1 for D (5 bases). V dropped 8 bases and J dropped 7 bases, with 12 bases sitting between them. This CDR3 has 12 amino acids. CDR3 sequence (DNA): TGTGCCAGCGGGCAGGGTGGGAATGAGCAGTTCTTC. Residues: CASGQGGNEQFF.

V and J are TRBV10-3 and TRBJ1-2, with 7 bases aligning to TRBD1. The germline CDR1 and CDR2 sequences are ENHRY and SYGVKD. J gave up 5 bases and V 7 bases, and 10 bases lay outside the gene matches. CDR3 size: 14 residues. This CDR3 is CAITRGQGGYGYTF. CDR3 sequence (DNA): TGTGCCATCACTCGAGGCCAGGGGGGTTATGGCTACACCTTC.

The gene calls are TRBV24-1 and TRBJ1-1; 10 bases align to TRBD1. Germline loops: CDR1 KGHDR, CDR2 SFDVKD. The CDR3 spans 19 residues. The V segment lost 4 bases and the J segment 2 bases; nucleotides outside the gene matches: 15. The chain's CDR3 is CATSERDRGRFPTNTEAFF. The CDR3 coding sequence is TGTGCCACCAGTGAACGAGACAGGGGGCGATTTCCCACAAACACTGAAGCTTTCTTT.

This chain joins TRBV11-3 and TRBJ2-1; possibly TRBD1 or TRBD2 for D (6 bases each). Per germline, CDR1 SGHNT and CDR2 YENEEA. This CDR3 has 16 residues. V was trimmed by 1 base and J by 4 bases, leaving 14 bases between them. The CDR3, as DNA: TGTGCCAGCAGCTTAGGGAGAGGGGGGCCATACAATGAGCAGTTCTTC. Translation gives CASSLGRGGPYNEQFF.

This clone is a singleton in its sample. The chain recombines TRBV29-1 with TRBJ2-7; 7 bases fit TRBD1. There are 12 residues in the CDR3. Trimming cost V 6 bases and J 3 bases; bases outside gene matches: 5. Germline V CDR1 and CDR2: SQVTM, ANQGSEA. Here the CDR3 DNA reads TGCAGCGTCAGAAGACAGGGCTACGAGCAGTACTTC. Translation gives CSVRRQGYEQYF.

This clone has a handful of counts. This sequence joins TRBV13 and TRBJ1-4; D unresolved. This CDR3 comprises 15 residues. Trimming removed 1 base at V and 6 bases at J, with 12 bases between. Per germline, CDR1 PRHDT and CDR2 FYEKMQ (reference sequence). CDR3 sequence reads: CASSLEAAGDEKLFF. In DNA, the CDR3 is TGTGCCAGCAGCTTAGAAGCGGCAGGTGATGAAAAACTGTTTTTT. The full variable domain, its missing parts supplied by reference TRBV13 and TRBJ1-4, is AAGVIQSPRHLIKEKRETATLKCYPIPRHDTVYWYQQGPGQDPQFLISFYEKMQSDKGSIPDRFSAQQFSDYHSELNMSSLELGDSALYFCASSLEAAGDEKLFFGSGTQLSVL.

V gene TRBV28 combines with J gene TRBJ1-2; the D gene is possibly TRBD1 (6 bases). This CDR3 has 15 amino acids. Trimming took 4 bases from V and 3 from J, leaving 15 bases between them. The V gene's germline CDR1 is MDHEN and CDR2 SYDVKM. The CDR3 loop is CASSSPSGEHYGYTF. In DNA form, the CDR3 reads TGTGCCAGCAGTTCTCCGTCAGGGGAGCACTATGGCTACACCTTC.

This sequence joins TRBV28 and TRBJ2-3; TRBD2 matches 7 bases. V trimming: 7 bases; J trimming: 3 bases; junction bases outside the gene matches: 10. This CDR3 has 15 residues. Per the germline V gene, CDR1 is MDHEN and CDR2 is SYDVKM. DNA of the CDR3: TGTGCCAGCACGGGTGGGCTAGCGGCAACAGATACGCAGTATTTT. The encoded protein is CASTGGLAATDTQYF. The full variable domain, completed using reference TRBV28 and TRBJ2-3, is DVKVTQSSRYLVKRTGEKVFLECVQDMDHENMFWYRQDPGLGLRLIYFSYDVKMKEKGDIPEGYSVSREKKERFSLILESASTNQTSMYLCASTGGLAATDTQYFGPGTRLTVL.

The count of this clone is one. The chain combines TRBV28 with TRBJ1-5; 11 bases are a match to TRBD1. Germline CDR1 MDHEN, CDR2 SYDVKM. The CDR3 has 15 residues. J lost 7 bases, V lost 6 bases, and 8 bases had no gene match. CDR3 nucleotides: TGTGCCAGCAGCTGGACAGGGGGCTCGAAACAGCCCCAGCATTTT. Translated: CASSWTGGSKQPQHF.